These 21 T cell receptor beta chains were sequenced from one sample in a study of control samples from healthy donors and cancer patients. Measured with immunoSEQ multiplex PCR; TCRdb has only the in-frame clones, and not every one. The data hold some 120,000 clones, with approximately 94% observed a single time. The sequenced sample was blood. The receptors come from a man aged 25 to 40 in good health.

This chain connects TRBV19 to TRBJ1-4; TRBD1 matches at 7 bases. Germline values: CDR1 LNHDA, CDR2 SQIVND (reference sequence). CDR3 length: 14 amino acids. V trimming: 8 bases; J trimming: 8 bases; junction bases outside the gene matches: 11. CDR3 amino acids: CASSSRGRTEKLFF. As DNA, the CDR3 is TGTGCCAGTTCAAGTAGGGGGCGGACCGAAAAACTGTTTTTT. Combining the CDR3 with reference TRBV19 and TRBJ1-4 gives the whole variable domain DGGITQSPKYLFRKEGQNVTLSCEQNLNHDAMYWYRQDPGQGLRLIYYSQIVNDFQKGDIAEGYSVSREKKESFPLTVTSAQKNPTAFYLCASSSRGRTEKLFFGSGTQLSVL.

The rearrangement links TRBV5-1 to TRBJ1-2; D uncertain. Trimming left V 0 bases short and J 5 bases short, with 5 bases between. Looked up from germline, CDR1 is SGHRS and CDR2 is YFSETQ. The CDR3 is made up of 12 amino acids. CDR3: CASSLVRYGYTF. In DNA, the CDR3 is TGCGCCAGCAGCTTGGTCAGATATGGCTACACCTTC.

The chain recombines TRBV6-6 with TRBJ2-2, with TRBD1 as a possible D gene (7 bases). Trimming removed 7 bases at V and 0 bases at J, with 15 bases between. Germline CDR1 reads MNHNY; CDR2 reads SVGAGI (reference sequence). CDR3 size: 16 residues. As DNA, the CDR3 is TGTGCCAGCACCGACACCAGGGGGGCGAACACCGGGGAGCTGTTTTTT. The encoded protein is CASTDTRGANTGELFF.

CDR3 amino acids: CASSLGTGDSPLHF. CDR3 nucleotide sequence: TGTGCCAGCAGTTTAGGGACAGGGGACTCACCCCTCCACTTT. The chain carries TRBV27 and TRBJ1-6, with 10 positions matching TRBD1. The ends lost 2 bases at V and 10 bases at J; junction bases unmatched: 2. CDR3 length equals 14 residues. Germline lookup yields CDR1 MNHEY and CDR2 SMNVEV (reference sequence).

The chain combines TRBV29-1 with TRBJ2-3; D is unclear. CDR1 SQVTM and CDR2 ANQGSEA come from the germline V gene. Trimming removed 7 bases from V and 0 bases from J, with 14 bases in between. The CDR3 spans 14 residues. CDR3 region: CSAVGLGSTDTQYF. In DNA, the CDR3 is TGCAGCGCCGTAGGCCTAGGGAGCACAGATACGCAGTATTTT.

V and J are TRBV28 and TRBJ1-2; TRBD1 matches 7 bases. V shed 5 bases and J 4 bases; nucleotides not matched to a gene: 10. The CDR3 sequence is 15 residues long. Germline V CDR1 and CDR2: MDHEN, SYDVKM. The CDR3 DNA follows: TGTGCCAGCAGTACCAGACAGGGCAGAAGCTATGGCTACACCTTC. Its translation: CASSTRQGRSYGYTF.

The chain recombines TRBV27 with TRBJ1-6; possibly TRBD1 for D (5 bases). Trimming took 5 bases from V and 8 from J, leaving 16 bases between them. The germline CDR1 and CDR2 sequences are MNHEY and SMNVEV (reference sequence). The CDR3 consists of 15 residues. CDR3 sequence: CASSRGAAPDSPLHF. The CDR3 DNA reads TGTGCCAGCAGTCGCGGGGCAGCCCCGGATTCACCCCTCCACTTT.

The genes are TRBV30 and TRBJ1-4; unclear D gene. The V end was cut by 4 bases, the J end by 7 bases, with 13 bases between. The germline V gene has CDR1 GTSNPN and CDR2 SVGIG (reference sequence). This CDR3 is 13 amino acids long. CDR3 in amino acids: CAWKQSRLEKLFF. As DNA, the CDR3 is TGTGCCTGGAAGCAAAGCCGGCTTGAAAAACTGTTTTTT.

The chain joins TRBV6-5 to TRBJ2-7, with 8 bases identical to TRBD1. CDR3 length equals 11 residues. Germline V CDR1 and CDR2: MNHEY, SVGAGI. V dropped 10 bases and J dropped 2; count of bases not matched to a gene: 1. The CDR3 region has the DNA TGTGCCACGACAGGGGCCTACGAGCAGTACTTC. Protein sequence: CATTGAYEQYF.

This chain links TRBV9 with TRBJ1-4; D gene uncertain. V dropped 0 bases and J dropped 8 bases, with 14 bases sitting between them. Germline V gives CDR1 SGDLS, CDR2 YYNGEE. The CDR3 is made up of 15 amino acids. CDR3 nucleotides: TGTGCCAGCAGCGTAGGGACTAAGCGCTCCGAAAAACTGTTTTTT. Amino acids: CASSVGTKRSEKLFF.

V is TRBV11-2 and J is TRBJ1-4, with 8 positions matching TRBD1. CDR3 length: 16 residues. Germline CDR1 is SGHAT and CDR2 is FQNNGV. Trimming removed 5 bases from V and 0 bases from J; junction bases left unmatched: 5. In DNA form, the CDR3 reads TGTGCCAGCAGCCGGGGACAGGTTTCAACTAATGAAAAACTGTTTTTT. Its translation is CASSRGQVSTNEKLFF.

This clone has a handful of counts. The rearrangement joins TRBV4-1 to TRBJ1-5; no definite D call. Germline V gives CDR1 MGHRA, CDR2 YSYEKL. The CDR3 runs 12 residues. Trimming took off 0 bases at V and 7 bases at J, with 4 bases between the two ends. As DNA, the CDR3 is TGCGCCAGCAGCCAAGATAACCAGCCCCAGCATTTT. Translating it yields CASSQDNQPQHF.

The chain employs TRBV6-5 and TRBJ2-2; D is unclear. Germline CDR1 MNHEY, CDR2 SVGAGI. V lost 6 bases to trimming and J lost 2 bases, with 7 bases between them. This CDR3 has 13 amino acids. Here the CDR3 DNA reads TGTGCCAGCAGGCTGTTTAACACCGGGGAGCTGTTTTTT. Residues: CASRLFNTGELFF.

The rearrangement links TRBV15 to TRBJ2-7; the D is unclear. The CDR3 totals 14 residues. In germline, CDR1 is LNHNV, CDR2 YYDKDF (reference sequence). Trimming stripped 1 base from V and 2 bases from J, with 9 bases between. For the CDR3, the DNA is TGTGCCACCAGCAGAGGGATAGTCCCCTACGAGCAGTACTTC. This gives the protein CATSRGIVPYEQYF.

The chain recombines TRBV9 with TRBJ2-3, with 9 bases matching TRBD2. Per the germline V gene, CDR1 is SGDLS and CDR2 is YYNGEE. Losses at the gene ends were 0 bases for V and 0 bases for J; bases not matched to a gene: 11. The CDR3 has 19 residues. This CDR3 reads CASSVAGGGAAASTDTQYF. CDR3 nucleotides: TGTGCCAGCAGCGTAGCTGGCGGGGGGGCCGCGGCGAGCACAGATACGCAGTATTTT.

This rearrangement joins TRBV7-8 to TRBJ2-3, with 9 positions matching TRBD1. The CDR3 is 16 amino acids. V lost 0 bases, J lost 11 bases, and 12 bases stayed unmatched. Germline CDR1 is SGHVS and CDR2 is FQNEAQ. The CDR3 loop is CASSLAPRDRELRQYF. DNA for the CDR3: TGTGCCAGCAGCTTAGCGCCCCGGGACAGGGAATTGCGGCAGTATTTT. The variable domain in full, with the rest retrieved from reference TRBV7-8 and TRBJ2-3, is GAGVSQSPRYKVAKRGQDVALRCDPISGHVSLFWYQQALGQGPEFLTYFQNEAQLDKSGLPSDRFFAERPEGSVSTLKIQRTQQEDSAVYLCASSLAPRDRELRQYFGPGTRLTVL.

The chain links TRBV6-5 to TRBJ2-2; no clear D. Trimming took off 2 bases at V and 0 bases at J, with 7 bases between the two ends. Germline V lookup: CDR1 MNHEY, CDR2 SVGAGI. This CDR3 has 15 residues. In nucleotides, the CDR3 is TGTGCCAGCAGTTACAGGTCCGCGAACACCGGGGAGCTGTTTTTT. It translates to CASSYRSANTGELFF.

The V and J genes are TRBV19 and TRBJ1-2; no firm D call. This CDR3 contains 14 residues. V was pared by 6 bases and J by 2 bases, with 13 bases between. Germline V lookup: CDR1 LNHDA, CDR2 SQIVND (reference sequence). CDR3: CASSRTVTNYGYTF. The CDR3 region has the DNA TGTGCCAGTAGCCGAACCGTAACGAACTATGGCTACACCTTC.

V is TRBV4-3 and J is TRBJ2-1; D remains ambiguous. Per the germline V gene, CDR1 is LGHNA and CDR2 is YSLEER. Deletions cut 0 bases from V and 3 bases from J, with 15 bases between. This CDR3 has 17 amino acids. The DNA of the CDR3 is TGCGCCAGCAGCCAAGATTTAGGGATCGTCGACTACAATGAGCAGTTCTTC. Its protein is CASSQDLGIVDYNEQFF.

This clone was counted once. The rearrangement joins TRBV9 to TRBJ2-3; D gene ambiguous. This CDR3 region has 15 residues. Germline V gene sequence: CDR1 SGDLS, CDR2 YYNGEE. The germline V and J ends were trimmed by 4 bases and 2 bases, with 14 bases remaining between them. DNA for the CDR3: TGTGCCAGCAGCTCTGGCGCTTCCTACACAGATACGCAGTATTTT. Translated: CASSSGASYTDTQYF. Full variable domain (outside the CDR3, taken from reference TRBV9 and TRBJ2-3): DSGVTQTPKHLITATGQRVTLRCSPRSGDLSVYWYQQSLDQGLQFLIQYYNGEERAKGNILERFSAQQFPDLHSELNLSSLELGDSALYFCASSSGASYTDTQYFGPGTRLTVL.

The rearrangement links TRBV7-9 to TRBJ1-6; no clear D. Per the germline V gene, CDR1 is SEHNR and CDR2 is FQNEAQ (reference sequence). V lost 1 base, J lost 8 bases, and 12 bases lay in between. The CDR3 covers 15 residues. The CDR3 bases are TGTGCCAGCAGCTTAGTTGCCGGAGTTTATTCACCCCTCCACTTT. The encoded protein is CASSLVAGVYSPLHF.